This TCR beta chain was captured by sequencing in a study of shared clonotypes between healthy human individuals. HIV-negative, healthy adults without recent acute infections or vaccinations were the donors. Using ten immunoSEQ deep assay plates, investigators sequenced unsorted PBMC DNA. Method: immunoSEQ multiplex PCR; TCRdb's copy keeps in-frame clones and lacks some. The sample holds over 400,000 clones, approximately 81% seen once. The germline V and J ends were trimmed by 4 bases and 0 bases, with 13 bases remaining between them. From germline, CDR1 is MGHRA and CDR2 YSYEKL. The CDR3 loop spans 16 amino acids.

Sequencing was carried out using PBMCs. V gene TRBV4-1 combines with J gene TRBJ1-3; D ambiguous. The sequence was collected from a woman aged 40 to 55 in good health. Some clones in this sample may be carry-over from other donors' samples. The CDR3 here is CASSRTDAFSGNTIYF. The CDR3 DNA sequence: TGCGCCAGCAGCCGAACTGATGCTTTCTCTGGAAACACCATATATTTT.